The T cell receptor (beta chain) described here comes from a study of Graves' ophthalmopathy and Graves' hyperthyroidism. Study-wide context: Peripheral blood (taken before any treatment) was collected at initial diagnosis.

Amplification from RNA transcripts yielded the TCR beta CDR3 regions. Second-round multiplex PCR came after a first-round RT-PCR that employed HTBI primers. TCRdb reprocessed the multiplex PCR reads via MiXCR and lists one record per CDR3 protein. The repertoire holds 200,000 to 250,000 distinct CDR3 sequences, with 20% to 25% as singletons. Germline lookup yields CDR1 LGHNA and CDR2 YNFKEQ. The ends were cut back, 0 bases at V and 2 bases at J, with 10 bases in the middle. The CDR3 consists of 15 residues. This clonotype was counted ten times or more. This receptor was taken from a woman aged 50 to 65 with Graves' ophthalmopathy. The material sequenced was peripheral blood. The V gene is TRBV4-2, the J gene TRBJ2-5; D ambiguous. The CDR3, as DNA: TGTGCCAGCAGCCAAGATCTACGGACGCAAGAGACCCAGTACTTC. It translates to CASSQDLRTQETQYF.